This T cell receptor beta chain came from a study of T cell repertoires in cytomegalovirus infection. With V trimmed by 4 bases and J by 10 bases, 5 bases remained unmatched. The CDR3 has 15 amino acids. CDR1 MNHNY and CDR2 SVGAGI come from the germline V gene (reference sequence). TCRdb re-called the reads through MiXCR, storing one row per CDR3 protein. The sample holds fewer than 350,000 distinct CDR3 sequences, 15% to 20% seen once. This clonotype was seen more than once but under ten times. What was sequenced was PBMCs. The TCR sequence derives from a human donor in good health (CMV status not recorded). Some clones in this sample may be carry-over from other donors' samples. This chain uses TRBV6-6 with TRBJ1-6, with TRBD1 matching 12 bases. The chain's CDR3 is CASSWGQGAGSPLHF. The CDR3 nucleotides read TGTGCCAGCAGTTGGGGACAGGGGGCAGGATCACCCCTCCACTTT.